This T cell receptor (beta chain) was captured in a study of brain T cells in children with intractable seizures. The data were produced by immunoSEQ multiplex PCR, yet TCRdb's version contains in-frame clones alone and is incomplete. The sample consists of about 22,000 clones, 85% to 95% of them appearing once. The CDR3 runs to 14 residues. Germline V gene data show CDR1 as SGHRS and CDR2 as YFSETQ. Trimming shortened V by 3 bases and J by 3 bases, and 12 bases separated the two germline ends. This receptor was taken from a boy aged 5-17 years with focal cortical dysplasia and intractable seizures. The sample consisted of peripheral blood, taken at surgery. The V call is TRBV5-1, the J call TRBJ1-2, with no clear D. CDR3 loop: CASSSRKWDYGYTF. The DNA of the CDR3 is TGCGCCAGCAGCTCTAGGAAATGGGACTATGGCTACACCTTC. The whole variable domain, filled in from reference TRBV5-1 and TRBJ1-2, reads KAGVTQTPRYLIKTRGQQVTLSCSPISGHRSVSWYQQTPGQGLQFLFEYFSETQRNKGNFPGRFSGRQFSNSRSEMNVSTLELGDSALYLCASSSRKWDYGYTFGSGTRLTVV.